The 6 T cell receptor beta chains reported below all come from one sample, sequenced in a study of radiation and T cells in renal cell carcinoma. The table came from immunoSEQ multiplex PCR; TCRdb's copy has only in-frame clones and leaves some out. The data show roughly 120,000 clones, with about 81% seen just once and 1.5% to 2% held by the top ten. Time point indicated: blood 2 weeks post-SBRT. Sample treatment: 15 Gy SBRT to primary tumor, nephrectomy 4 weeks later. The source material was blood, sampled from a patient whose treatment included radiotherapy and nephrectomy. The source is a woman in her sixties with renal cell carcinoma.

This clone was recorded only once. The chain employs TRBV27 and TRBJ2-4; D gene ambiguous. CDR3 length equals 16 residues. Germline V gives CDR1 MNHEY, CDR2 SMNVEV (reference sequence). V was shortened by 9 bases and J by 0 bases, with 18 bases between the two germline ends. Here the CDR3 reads CASTTHTKGAKNIQYF. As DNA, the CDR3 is TGTGCCAGTACCACCCATACAAAGGGAGCCAAAAACATTCAGTACTTC.

The CDR3 loop reads CASSVDRRDYGYTF. CDR3 nucleotides: TGTGCCAGCAGTGTGGACAGGCGGGACTATGGCTACACCTTC. The chain employs TRBV6-1 and TRBJ1-2; 7 nucleotides match TRBD1. The CDR3 loop spans 14 amino acids. After removal of 4 bases from V and 3 bases from J, the junction contained 5 bases not matched to a gene. From germline, CDR1 is MNHNS and CDR2 SASEGT.

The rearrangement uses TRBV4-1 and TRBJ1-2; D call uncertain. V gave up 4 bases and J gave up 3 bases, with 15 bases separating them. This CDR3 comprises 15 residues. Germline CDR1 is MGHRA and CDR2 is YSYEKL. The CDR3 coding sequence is TGCGCCAGCAGCCTGGAGGTCGTCGGGCACTATGGCTACACCTTC. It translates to CASSLEVVGHYGYTF.

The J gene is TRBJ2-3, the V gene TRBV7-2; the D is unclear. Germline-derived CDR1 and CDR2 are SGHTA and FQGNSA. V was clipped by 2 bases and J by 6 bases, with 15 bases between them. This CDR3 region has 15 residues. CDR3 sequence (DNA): TGTGCCAGCAGCTTAATCTTACTCACCTCGGATACGCAGTATTTT. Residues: CASSLILLTSDTQYF.

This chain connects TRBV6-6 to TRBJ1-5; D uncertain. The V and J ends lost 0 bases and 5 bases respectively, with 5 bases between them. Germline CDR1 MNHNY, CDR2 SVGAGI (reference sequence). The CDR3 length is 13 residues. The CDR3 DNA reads TGTGCCAGCAGTTACTCCCGGGATCAGCCCCAGCATTTT. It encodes CASSYSRDQPQHF.

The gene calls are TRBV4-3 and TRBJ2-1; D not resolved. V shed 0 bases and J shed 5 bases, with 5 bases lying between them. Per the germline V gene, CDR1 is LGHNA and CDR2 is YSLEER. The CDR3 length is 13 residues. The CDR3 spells CASSQDRHNEQFF. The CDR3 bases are TGCGCCAGCAGCCAAGATAGGCACAATGAGCAGTTCTTC.